This is a list of T cell receptor beta chains from one sample in a study of shared T cell receptors in the human thymus. Assay: immunoSEQ multiplex PCR; the TCRdb copy retains only in-frame clones and omits some. The top ten hold roughly 0.02% of the sample, which has about 380,000 clones, just under 95% seen once. Specimen: thymocytes. These receptors all stem from a human donor. Each CDR3 is given with its conserved first and last residue. A D gene is named only where the DNA matches it firmly. Clone sizes are given selectively: once, few, many, or a class where the clone is expanded.

D	V	J	size	CDR3	DNA
.	TRBV7-9	TRBJ2-1	.	CASSLSDSRTEPNEQFF	TGTGCCAGCAGCTTAAGCGACTCCCGGACAGAGCCCAATGAGCAGTTCTTC
.	TRBV18	TRBJ2-3	.	CASSRGRGTDTQYF	TGTGCCAGCTCACGCGGCAGGGGCACAGATACGCAGTATTTT
.	TRBV27	TRBJ1-2	.	CASSFREFKGGYTF	TGTGCCAGCAGTTTCCGGGAGTTTAAGGGTGGCTACACCTTC
TRBD2	TRBV4-1	TRBJ2-1	.	CASSDGTSVDNEQFF	TGCGCCAGCAGCGACGGGACTAGCGTTGACAATGAGCAGTTCTTC
TRBD1	TRBV28	TRBJ1-2	.	CASSEDRDYGYTF	TGTGCCAGCAGCGAGGACAGGGACTATGGCTACACCTTC
.	TRBV12-5	TRBJ2-7	.	CASGLGGLNEQYF	TGTGCTAGTGGTTTGGGGGGGCTGAACGAGCAGTACTTC
TRBD2	TRBV2	TRBJ2-3	.	CASIGLAGGTQDTQYF	TGTGCCAGCATTGGACTAGCGGGAGGAACACAAGATACGCAGTATTTT
.	TRBV7-9	TRBJ1-4	.	CASPLRGATNEKLFF	TGTGCCAGCCCTTTGCGGGGCGCAACTAATGAAAAACTGTTTTTT
TRBD1	TRBV27	TRBJ1-1	.	CASRGTGANTEAFF	TGTGCCAGCAGGGGGACAGGGGCGAACACTGAAGCTTTCTTT
TRBD2	TRBV14	TRBJ2-7	once	CASSQGRREGPALYEQYF	TGTGCCAGCAGCCAAGGTCGGCGGGAGGGGCCGGCGCTTTACGAGCAGTACTTC
.	TRBV5-1	TRBJ2-1	.	CASSLVGVGNEQFF	TGCGCCAGCAGCTTGGTGGGAGTGGGCAATGAGCAGTTCTTC
.	TRBV6-4	TRBJ2-6	.	CASSVLPGHLSSGANVLTF	TGTGCCAGCAGTGTCCTACCGGGACACCTCTCCTCTGGGGCCAACGTCCTGACTTTC
TRBD1	TRBV5-1	TRBJ1-4	.	CASSLYRGKEKLFF	TGCGCCAGCAGCTTATACAGGGGAAAAGAAAAACTGTTTTTT
TRBD2	TRBV4-2	TRBJ2-3	.	CASSQGTSGRCGTDTQYF	TGTGCCAGCAGCCAAGGGACTAGCGGGAGATGTGGGACAGATACGCAGTATTTT
.	TRBV6-6	TRBJ2-5	.	CASSYTLIETQYF	TGTGCCAGCAGTTACACCTTAATAGAGACCCAGTACTTC
TRBD2	TRBV7-3	TRBJ2-1	.	CASSQGLAGSYNEQFF	TGTGCCAGCAGCCAGGGGCTAGCGGGATCCTACAATGAGCAGTTCTTC
TRBD1	TRBV27	TRBJ1-5	.	CASRSGGPRDQPQHF	TGTGCCAGCAGGTCAGGGGGACCCCGGGATCAGCCCCAGCATTTT
TRBD1	TRBV5-6	TRBJ2-7	.	CASSRDRGLSYEQYF	TGTGCCAGCAGCCGGGACAGGGGACTCTCCTACGAGCAGTACTTC
.	TRBV21-1	TRBJ1-2	.	CASSKSSQFYGYTF	TGTGCCAGCAGCAAATCTTCCCAATTCTATGGCTACACCTTC
.	TRBV19	TRBJ2-1	.	CASSARDEQFF	TGTGCCAGTAGTGCCCGTGATGAGCAGTTCTTC
TRBD1	TRBV4-1	TRBJ1-2	.	CASSQESGDRDYGCTF	TGCGCCAGCAGCCAAGAGAGTGGTGACAGGGATTATGGCTGCACCTTC
.	TRBV5-5	TRBJ2-7	.	CASSLASPPYEQYF	TGTGCCAGCAGCTTGGCTAGCCCTCCCTACGAGCAGTACTTC
.	TRBV15	TRBJ1-1	.	CATSRGGKGLNTEAFF	TGTGCCACCAGCAGAGGAGGAAAGGGATTGAACACTGAAGCTTTCTTT
TRBD1	TRBV2	TRBJ1-6	.	CASSETGQGSHYNSPLHF	TGTGCCAGCAGTGAAACGGGACAGGGGTCCCACTATAATTCACCCCTCCACTTT
TRBD2	TRBV19	TRBJ2-1	.	CALAGEYNEQFF	TGTGCCCTAGCGGGAGAGTACAATGAGCAGTTCTTC